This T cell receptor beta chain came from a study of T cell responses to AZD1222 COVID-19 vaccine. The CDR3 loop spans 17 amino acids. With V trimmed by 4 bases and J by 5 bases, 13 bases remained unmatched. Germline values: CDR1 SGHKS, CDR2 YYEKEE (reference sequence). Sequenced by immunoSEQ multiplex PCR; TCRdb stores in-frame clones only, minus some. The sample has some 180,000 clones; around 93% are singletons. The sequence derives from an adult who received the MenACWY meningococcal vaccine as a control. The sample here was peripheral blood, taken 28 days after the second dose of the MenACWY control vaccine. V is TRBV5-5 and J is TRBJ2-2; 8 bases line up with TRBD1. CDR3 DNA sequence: TGTGCCAGCAGCCCTAGCGTCCGACAGGGGAGGACCGGGGAGCTGTTTTTT. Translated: CASSPSVRQGRTGELFF.